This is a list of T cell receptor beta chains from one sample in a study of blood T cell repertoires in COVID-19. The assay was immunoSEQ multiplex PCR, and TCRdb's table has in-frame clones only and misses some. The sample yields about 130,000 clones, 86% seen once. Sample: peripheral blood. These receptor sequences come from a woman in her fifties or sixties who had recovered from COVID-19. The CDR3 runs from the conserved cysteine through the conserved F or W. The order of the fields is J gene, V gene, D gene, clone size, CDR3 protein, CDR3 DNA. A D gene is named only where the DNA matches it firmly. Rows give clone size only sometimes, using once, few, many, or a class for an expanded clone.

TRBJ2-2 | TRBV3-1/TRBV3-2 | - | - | CASSHVIGTQLYTGELFF | TGTGCCAGCAGCCATGTCATTGGGACACAGCTTTACACCGGGGAGCTGTTTTTT
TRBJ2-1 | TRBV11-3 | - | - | CASSLGQLAYNEQFF | TGTGCCAGCAGCTTAGGCCAACTAGCCTACAATGAGCAGTTCTTC
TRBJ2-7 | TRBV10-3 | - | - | CAISAVVGANEQYF | TGTGCCATCAGTGCGGTCGTGGGGGCAAACGAGCAGTACTTC
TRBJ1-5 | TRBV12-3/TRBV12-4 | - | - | CASCQVGNQPQHF | TGTGCCAGCTGTCAGGTTGGCAATCAGCCCCAGCATTTT
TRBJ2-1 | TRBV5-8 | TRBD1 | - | CASSRQGFYNEQFF | TGTGCCAGCAGCCGACAGGGGTTTTACAATGAGCAGTTCTTC
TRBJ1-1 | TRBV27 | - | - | CASQLGGANTEAFF | TGTGCCAGCCAACTAGGGGGGGCGAACACTGAAGCTTTCTTT
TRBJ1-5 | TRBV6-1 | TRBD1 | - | CASSRQGVWNQPQHF | TGTGCCAGCAGCCGACAGGGCGTATGGAATCAGCCCCAGCATTTT
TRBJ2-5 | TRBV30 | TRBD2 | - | CAWTPAGEVQETQYF | TGTGCCTGGACCCCAGCGGGAGAGGTCCAAGAGACCCAGTACTTC
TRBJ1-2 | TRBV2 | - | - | CASSEEGNYGYTF | TGTGCCAGCAGTGAGGAGGGGAACTATGGCTACACCTTC
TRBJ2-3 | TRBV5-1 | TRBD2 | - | CASSLQLGGGSTDTQYF | TGCGCCAGCAGCCTGCAACTAGGCGGGGGAAGCACAGATACGCAGTATTTT
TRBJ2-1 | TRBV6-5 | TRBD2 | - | CASSYGGFSYNEQFF | TGTGCCAGCTCGTACGGGGGGTTCTCCTACAATGAGCAGTTCTTC
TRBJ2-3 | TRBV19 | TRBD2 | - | CASRWGTSGADTQYF | TGTGCCAGTAGGTGGGGGACTAGCGGAGCGGATACGCAGTATTTT
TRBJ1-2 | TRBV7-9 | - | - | CASSLSLGVENGYTF | TGTGCCAGCAGCTTAAGCCTCGGTGTCGAGAATGGCTACACCTTC
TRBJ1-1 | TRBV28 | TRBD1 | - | CASSYRGLRMNTEAFF | TGTGCCAGCAGTTACAGGGGGCTTAGAATGAACACTGAAGCTTTCTTT
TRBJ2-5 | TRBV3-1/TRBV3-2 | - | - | CASSLSTASGTQYF | TGTGCCAGCAGCCTTTCGACAGCCTCGGGGACCCAGTACTTC
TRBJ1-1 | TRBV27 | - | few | CASTSRSGEGRDTEAFF | TGTGCCAGCACCTCCAGATCGGGGGAAGGACGCGACACTGAAGCTTTCTTT
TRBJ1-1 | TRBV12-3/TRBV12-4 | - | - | CASSFRTAQAFF | TGTGCCAGCAGTTTTCGGACAGCCCAAGCTTTCTTT
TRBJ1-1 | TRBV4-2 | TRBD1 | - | CASSHQTGGAFF | TGTGCCAGCAGCCACCAGACAGGGGGAGCTTTCTTT
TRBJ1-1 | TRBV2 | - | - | CASDTNRGGARKNTEAFF | TGTGCCAGCGATACAAATAGGGGGGGGGCGCGGAAGAACACTGAAGCTTTCTTT
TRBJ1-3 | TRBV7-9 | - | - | CASRSLNSGNTIYF | TGTGCCAGCAGATCTCTTAACTCTGGAAACACCATATATTTT
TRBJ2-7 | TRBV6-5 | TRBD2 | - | CAASLAGGFGEQYF | TGTGCCGCATCCCTGGCGGGGGGCTTCGGCGAGCAGTACTTC
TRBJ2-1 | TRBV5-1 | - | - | CASSLVRSGGNEQFF | TGCGCCAGCAGCTTGGTACGATCCGGCGGCAATGAGCAGTTCTTC
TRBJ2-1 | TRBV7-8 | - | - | CASSRSTGPRFYNEQFF | TGTGCCAGCAGCCGATCGACTGGCCCCCGTTTTTACAATGAGCAGTTCTTC
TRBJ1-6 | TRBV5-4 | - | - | CASSLGRDSPLHF | TGTGCCAGCAGCTTGGGCCGCGATTCACCCCTCCACTTT
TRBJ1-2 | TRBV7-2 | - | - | CASSYGRGQEGGYTF | TGTGCCAGCAGCTACGGGAGGGGCCAGGAGGGTGGCTACACCTTC
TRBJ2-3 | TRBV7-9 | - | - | CASSPPYTDTQYF | TGTGCCAGCAGCCCTCCCTACACAGATACGCAGTATTTT
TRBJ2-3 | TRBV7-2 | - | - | CASNPLVRGRTDTQYF | TGTGCCAGCAACCCCCTTGTTAGGGGTCGCACAGATACGCAGTATTTT
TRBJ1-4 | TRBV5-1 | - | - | CASSFGQGNEKLFF | TGCGCCAGCAGCTTTGGGCAGGGGAATGAAAAACTGTTTTTT
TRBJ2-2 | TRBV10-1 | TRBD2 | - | CASSPQILAENTGELFF | TGCGCCAGCAGCCCCCAAATACTAGCGGAGAACACCGGGGAGCTGTTTTTT
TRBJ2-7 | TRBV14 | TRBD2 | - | CASSPGLGGFYEQYF | TGTGCCAGCAGCCCTGGTTTGGGGGGGTTCTACGAGCAGTACTTC
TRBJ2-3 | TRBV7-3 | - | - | CASSPQSGYTQYF | TGTGCCAGCAGCCCCCAGAGCGGATATACGCAGTATTTT
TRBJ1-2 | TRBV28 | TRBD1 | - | CASSPRQGGHGYTF | TGTGCCAGCAGTCCCCGACAGGGAGGTCATGGCTACACCTTC
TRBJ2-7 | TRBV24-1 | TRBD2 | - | CATSDLGPMAGGSFHEQYF | TGTGCCACCAGTGATTTGGGTCCGATGGCGGGAGGATCTTTCCACGAGCAGTACTTC
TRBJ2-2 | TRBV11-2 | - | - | CASSFPQITGELFF | TGTGCCAGCAGCTTCCCCCAGATCACCGGGGAGCTGTTTTTT
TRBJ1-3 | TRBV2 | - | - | CASIVGGAGNTIYF | TGTGCCAGCATTGTAGGGGGTGCTGGAAACACCATATATTTT
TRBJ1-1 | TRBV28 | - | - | CASSLLMNTEAFF | TGTGCCAGCAGTTTACTAATGAACACTGAAGCTTTCTTT
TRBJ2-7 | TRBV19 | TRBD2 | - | CASSSPGLAEYEQYF | TGTGCCAGTAGTAGCCCGGGACTAGCGGAATACGAGCAGTACTTC
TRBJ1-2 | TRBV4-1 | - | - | CASSQVATPRYGYTF | TGCGCCAGCAGCCAAGTGGCAACCCCTCGCTATGGCTACACCTTC
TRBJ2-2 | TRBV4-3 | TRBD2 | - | CASSRGTTYNTGELFF | TGCGCCAGCAGCCGGGGGACTACTTACAACACCGGGGAGCTGTTTTTT
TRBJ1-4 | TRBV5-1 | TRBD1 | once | CASSPGDSPNEKLFF | TGCGCCAGCAGCCCGGGGGACAGTCCTAATGAAAAACTGTTTTTT
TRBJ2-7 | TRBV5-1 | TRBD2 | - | CASSPLSGGNTYEQYF | TGCGCCAGCAGCCCCCTTAGCGGGGGAAATACCTACGAGCAGTACTTC
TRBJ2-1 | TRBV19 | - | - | CASSMDSGSYNEQFF | TGTGCCAGTAGTATGGACAGCGGTTCCTACAATGAGCAGTTCTTC
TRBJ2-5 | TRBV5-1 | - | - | CASSLTRKETQYF | TGCGCCAGCAGCTTGACAAGAAAAGAGACCCAGTACTTC
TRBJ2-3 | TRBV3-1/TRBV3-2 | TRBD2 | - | CASSLGTSGRETDTQYF | TGTGCCAGCAGCCTTGGGACTAGCGGGAGAGAGACAGATACGCAGTATTTT
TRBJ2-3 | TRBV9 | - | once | CASSVSLHLSGSTDTQYF | TGTGCCAGCAGCGTATCCTTGCACCTTTCAGGGTCTACAGATACGCAGTATTTT
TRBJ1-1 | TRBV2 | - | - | CASRPVDNLNTEAFF | TGTGCCAGCAGGCCCGTGGACAATTTGAACACTGAAGCTTTCTTT